A few counts support the clone carrying this T cell receptor (beta chain). Its antigen remains unidentified. In the PCR, 60 Vbeta and 13 Jbeta primers were used. TCRdb's copy holds only in-frame clones and misses some; the assay was immunoSEQ multiplex PCR. The sample consists of about 130,000 clones, under 10% of them appearing once. The data stem from a study of cytomegalovirus exposure and HLA in healthy donors. Looking at the study overall: In an earlier analysis, 90 million to 120 million unique TCR beta sequences were found from some 180 million T cells. General study findings and limits: Across donors, most TCRs were seen rarely, yet some public ones were widespread. TCR beta V segments were, for the most part, productive about 87% or about 30% of the time in an earlier analysis. The authors later found HLA-associated TCR beta chains more clonally expanded than equally common others.

The CDR3 totals 14 residues. Germline lookup yields CDR1 MNHEY and CDR2 SVGAGI. V dropped 6 bases and J dropped 1 base, with 12 bases sitting between them. The TCR was taken from a woman aged 40-49 years in good health and CMV-seropositive. This chain connects TRBV6-5 to TRBJ1-1, with a weak D call TRBD1 (6 bases). Sequencing was done on a sample of PBMCs. The CDR3 coding sequence is TGTGCCAGCAGACGGCCACAGGGGAACACTGAAGCTTTCTTT. Amino acids: CASRRPQGNTEAFF.